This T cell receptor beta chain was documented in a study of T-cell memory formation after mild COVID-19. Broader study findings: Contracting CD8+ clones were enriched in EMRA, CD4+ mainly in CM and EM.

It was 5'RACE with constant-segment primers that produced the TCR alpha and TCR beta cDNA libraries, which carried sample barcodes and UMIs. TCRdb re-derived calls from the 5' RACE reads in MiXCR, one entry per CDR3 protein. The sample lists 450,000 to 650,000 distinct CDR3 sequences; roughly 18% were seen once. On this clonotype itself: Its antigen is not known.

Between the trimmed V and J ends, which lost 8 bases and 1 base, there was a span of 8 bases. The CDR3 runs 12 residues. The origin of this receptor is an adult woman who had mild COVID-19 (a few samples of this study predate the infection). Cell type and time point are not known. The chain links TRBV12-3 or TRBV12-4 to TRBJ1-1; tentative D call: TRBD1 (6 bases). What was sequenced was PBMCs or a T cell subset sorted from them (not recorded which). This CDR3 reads CASGQPNTEAFF. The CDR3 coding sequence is TGTGCCAGCGGACAGCCGAACACTGAAGCTTTCTTT.